The sequence of this T cell receptor beta chain was determined in a study of OX40 agonist ivuxolimab in advanced cancers. Overall study results and limits: Specificity for antigen went undetermined in the expanded peripheral T cells. More expanded clones were seen, on average, in CD8+ T cells than in CD4+.

Sequencing used immunoSEQ multiplex PCR; TCRdb keeps in-frame clones, though not all of them. The profile covers under 90,000 clones, with around 91% appearing a single time and around 2% taken by the ten largest. The CDR3 contains 12 residues. Germline V gives CDR1 SGHTS, CDR2 YDEGEE. Trimming took off 3 bases at V and 11 bases at J, with 14 bases between the two ends. In the case of this clone: The antigen remains undetermined.

The V and J genes are TRBV5-8 and TRBJ1-1; D gene uncertain. This TCR came from an adult with an advanced solid tumor such as melanoma, head and neck, liver or kidney cancer. The sample in question was CD4+ or CD8+ T cells sorted from blood, obtained in a trial of the OX40 agonist ivuxolimab. CDR3 in amino acids: CASSYRTWRAFF. Here the CDR3 DNA reads TGTGCCAGCAGCTACAGAACCTGGAGGGCTTTCTTT.